What follows are 6 T cell receptor beta chains derived from one specimen sequenced in a study of T cell repertoires in cytomegalovirus infection. A single record per CDR3 protein comes from TCRdb applying MiXCR to the reads. Of about 300,000 distinct CDR3 sequences listed, about 9.2% were seen once; the top ten hold approximately 2.3%. The material sequenced was PBMCs. All receptors come from a human donor in good health (CMV status not recorded). Some clones in this sample may be carry-over from other donors' samples.

A few counts support this clonotype. The J gene is TRBJ2-6, the V gene TRBV2, with 9 nucleotides matching TRBD1. Germline values: CDR1 SNHLY, CDR2 FYNNEI. V was pared by 8 bases and J by 2 bases, with 16 bases of the junction left unmatched. CDR3 length: 19 amino acids. The DNA of the CDR3 is TGTGCCAGCGGGGACACTTCCGGGACAGGGATTACTGGGGCCAACGTCCTGACTTTC. It yields the protein CASGDTSGTGITGANVLTF.

This clonotype has at least ten counts. The J gene is TRBJ2-7, the V gene TRBV14, with 8 bases matching TRBD1. The CDR3 is made up of 15 amino acids. V gave up 3 bases and J gave up 5 bases; unmatched junction bases: 9. CDR1 and CDR2 (germline): SGHDN, FVKESK. CDR3 in amino acids: CASSQIGTGINEQYF. As DNA, the CDR3 is TGTGCCAGCAGCCAGATCGGGACAGGCATTAACGAGCAGTACTTC.

The table lists this clonotype with a few counts. The gene calls are TRBV5-6 and TRBJ2-1; the D gene could be TRBD1 or TRBD2 (5 bases each). V lost 3 bases, J lost 10 bases, and 11 bases lay in between. Germline CDR1 and CDR2: SGHDT and YYEEEE. CDR3 length equals 12 residues. CDR3 residues: CASSWGTTEQFF. CDR3 sequence (DNA): TGTGCCAGCAGCTGGGGGACGACCGAGCAGTTCTTC. Full variable domain (missing parts from reference TRBV5-6 and TRBJ2-1): DAGVTQSPTHLIKTRGQQVTLRCSPKSGHDTVSWYQQALGQGPQFIFQYYEEEERQRGNFPDRFSGHQFPNYSSELNVNALLLGDSALYLCASSWGTTEQFFGPGTRLTVL.

This clonotype was observed many times. This chain links TRBV6-2 or TRBV6-3 with TRBJ2-7; a possible D gene is TRBD2 (7 bases). Deletions cut 4 bases from V and 0 bases from J, with 13 bases between. The CDR3 extends over 15 amino acids. From germline, CDR1 is MNHEY and CDR2 SVGEGT. DNA of the CDR3: TGTGCCAGCAGTTGGGGCGGGGGCCTCTCCTACGAGCAGTACTTC. This codes for CASSWGGGLSYEQYF.

Ten or more counts support this clonotype. The chain has TRBV20-1 and TRBJ2-1; TRBD2 agrees at 7 bases. The trim removed 3 bases at V and 10 bases at J, leaving 12 bases unmatched. The CDR3 runs to 14 residues. The V gene's germline CDR1 is DFQATT and CDR2 SNEGSKA (reference sequence). CDR3 bases: TGCAGTGCTAGGAGGGCGGGGGTTGAAGGAGAGCAGTTCTTC. Translated, it gives CSARRAGVEGEQFF.

This clonotype was detected many times. This chain links TRBV6-2 or TRBV6-3 with TRBJ2-4; D possibly corresponds to TRBD1 (6 bases). V lost 6 bases and J lost 0, with 15 bases in between. The CDR3 is 16 amino acids. Per the germline V gene, CDR1 is MNHEY and CDR2 is SVGEGT. The CDR3 bases are TGTGCCAGCAGAAGTTGGGACAACCTAGCCAAAAACATTCAGTACTTC. Its protein product is CASRSWDNLAKNIQYF.